Below, 10 T cell receptor beta chains from the same sample are listed, as sequenced in a study of blood T cell repertoires in COVID-19. Using immunoSEQ multiplex PCR, the repertoire was profiled, and TCRdb retains in-frame clones only, with some absent. The table shows 65,000 to 85,000 clones, with around 90% occurring only once. Source material: peripheral blood. These receptor sequences come from a human donor in a cohort sampled during active COVID-19.

The rearrangement links TRBV6-2 or TRBV6-3 to TRBJ2-7, with D tentatively TRBD2 (5 bases). The CDR3 has 14 residues. Germline values: CDR1 MNHEY, CDR2 SVGEGT. V lost 2 bases and J lost 3, with 11 bases in between. The CDR3 region is CASSYPGYGYEQYF. The CDR3 nucleotides are TGTGCCAGCAGTTACCCGGGGTACGGCTACGAGCAGTACTTC.

The chain recombines TRBV6-5 with TRBJ1-5, with D hard to call. V was cut by 5 bases and J by 1 base, with 6 bases left in between. Per germline, CDR1 MNHEY and CDR2 SVGAGI. This CDR3 has 13 amino acids. For the CDR3, the DNA is TGTGCCAGCAGTATACAGAGCAATCAGCCCCAGCATTTT. Its translation: CASSIQSNQPQHF.

This rearrangement joins TRBV19 to TRBJ1-4; D is unclear. Trimming stripped 2 bases from V and 5 bases from J, with 18 bases between. CDR1 and CDR2 (germline): LNHDA, SQIVND (reference sequence). The CDR3 covers 17 residues. This chain's CDR3 is CASSIPNDGHPNEKLFF. In nucleotides, the CDR3 is TGTGCCAGTAGTATACCAAATGATGGGCACCCGAATGAAAAACTGTTTTTT.

This clone has a single count. The chain links TRBV4-3 to TRBJ1-2; D gene unclear. Germline CDR1 is LGHNA and CDR2 is YSLEER. With 0 bases removed from V and 2 bases from J, the gap between germline ends came to 7 bases. The CDR3 is 14 residues long. For the CDR3, the DNA is TGCGCCAGCAGCCAAGATCTCCGGAACTATGGCTACACCTTC. It is translated as CASSQDLRNYGYTF.

The chain has TRBV28 and TRBJ2-7; the D is unclear. This CDR3 region has 13 residues. Germline lookup yields CDR1 MDHEN and CDR2 SYDVKM. V lost 5 bases, J lost 2 bases, and 10 bases lay in between. CDR3 in amino acids: CASSPPPAYEQYF. CDR3 coding DNA: TGTGCCAGCAGTCCTCCTCCGGCCTACGAGCAGTACTTC.

The rearrangement links TRBV6-5 to TRBJ2-4; D is perhaps TRBD2 (5 bases). Germline V gene data show CDR1 as MNHEY and CDR2 as SVGAGI. This CDR3 is 15 amino acids long. The V and J ends lost 3 bases and 6 bases respectively, with 15 bases between them. CDR3 in DNA: TGTGCCAGCAGTTATAAAGGGAGTAGTGGAAACATTCAGTACTTC. It codes for CASSYKGSSGNIQYF.

The chain couples TRBV10-1 to TRBJ2-2; D possibly corresponds to TRBD2 (6 bases). This CDR3 is 15 amino acids long. CDR1 is WNHNN and CDR2 is SYGVQD in the germline V gene (reference sequence). V lost 6 bases and J 5 bases, leaving 16 bases between the germline ends. CDR3 amino acids: CASSRVRAGTGELFF. Here the CDR3 DNA reads TGCGCCAGCAGCCGAGTCAGGGCGGGAACCGGGGAGCTGTTTTTT.

Judged by abundance, this clone is medium-sized (0.01 to 0.1%). The CDR3 DNA reads as TGTGCCAGCAGCGCCTATTCAGGGCCGTTTAATGAAAAACTGTTTTTT. Translation: CASSAYSGPFNEKLFF. This chain uses TRBV9 with TRBJ1-4, with D possibly matching TRBD1 (5 bases). Deletions cut 3 bases from V and 4 bases from J, with 16 bases between. This CDR3 is built from 16 residues. Germline V gene data show CDR1 as SGDLS and CDR2 as YYNGEE.

V gene TRBV12-3 or TRBV12-4 combines with J gene TRBJ1-1, with TRBD1 matching over 7 bases. This CDR3 region has 13 residues. The V gene end was trimmed by 3 bases and the J gene end by 5 bases; junction bases not matched to a gene: 3. The CDR3 loop is CASSFVRGTEAFF. For the CDR3, the DNA is TGTGCCAGCAGTTTTGTCAGGGGGACTGAAGCTTTCTTT.

The rearrangement joins TRBV4-3 to TRBJ2-7; no clear D gene. With 4 bases removed from V and 1 base from J, the gap between germline ends came to 8 bases. Germline V gives CDR1 LGHNA, CDR2 YSLEER. This CDR3 region has 13 residues. CDR3 loop: CASSLRLSYEQYF. The CDR3 DNA follows: TGCGCCAGCAGCCTACGACTGTCCTACGAGCAGTACTTC.